Below, 3 T cell receptor beta chains from the same sample are listed, as sequenced in a study of T-cell memory formation after mild COVID-19. MiXCR, applied by TCRdb to the 5' RACE reads, yields one record per CDR3 protein. Seen here are around 390,000 distinct CDR3 sequences, roughly 15% observed once, and the top ten hold 20% to 25%. Sequencing was performed on PBMCs or a T cell subset sorted from them (not recorded which). Receptors originate from a young man who had mild COVID-19 (a few samples of this study predate the infection). Cell type and time point are not known.

This clonotype turned up a few times. The V and J genes are TRBV7-8 and TRBJ2-1; tentatively, D is TRBD2 (6 bases). The germline CDR1 and CDR2 sequences are SGHVS and FQNEAQ. V was pared by 5 bases and J by 9 bases, with 11 bases between. The CDR3 is 12 residues long. The DNA for the CDR3 is TGTGCCAGCAGCCGGAGGGTTGGTGAGCAGTTCTTC. Protein: CASSRRVGEQFF.

The sample holds a few counts of this clonotype. The V call is TRBV9, the J call TRBJ1-6, with 10 bases aligning to TRBD1. This CDR3 has 15 amino acids. V gave up 0 bases and J gave up 10 bases; unmatched junction bases: 4. Germline V gene lookup returns CDR1 SGDLS and CDR2 YYNGEE. The CDR3 region is CASSVGTGGSSPLHF. CDR3 nucleotide sequence: TGTGCCAGCAGCGTAGGGACAGGGGGGTCATCACCCCTCCACTTT. Full variable domain (rest looked up from reference TRBV9 and TRBJ1-6): DSGVTQTPKHLITATGQRVTLRCSPRSGDLSVYWYQQSLDQGLQFLIQYYNGEERAKGNILERFSAQQFPDLHSELNLSSLELGDSALYFCASSVGTGGSSPLHFGNGTRLTVT.

Points on this clonotype: At one of its ends the junction is not consistent with the germline gene, which may arise from a read error. J is TRBJ2-1 and V is TRBV24-1; no clear D. The CDR3 covers 12 residues. The germline gives CDR1 KGHDR, CDR2 SFDVKD. The CDR3 sequence is CAPSPGLHEQFF. Written as DNA, the CDR3 is TGTGCCCCCAGTCCCGGCCTCCATGAGCAGTTCTTC.